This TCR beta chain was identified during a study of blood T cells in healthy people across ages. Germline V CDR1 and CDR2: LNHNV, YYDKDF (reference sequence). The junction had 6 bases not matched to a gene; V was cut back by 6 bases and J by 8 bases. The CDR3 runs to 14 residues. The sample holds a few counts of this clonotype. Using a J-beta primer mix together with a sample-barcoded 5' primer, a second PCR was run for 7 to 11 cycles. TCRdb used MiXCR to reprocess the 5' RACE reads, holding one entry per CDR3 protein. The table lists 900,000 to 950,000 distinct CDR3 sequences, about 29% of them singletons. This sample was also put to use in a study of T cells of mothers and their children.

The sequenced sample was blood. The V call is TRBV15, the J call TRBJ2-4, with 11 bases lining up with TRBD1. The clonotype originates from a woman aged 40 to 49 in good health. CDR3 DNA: TGTGCCACCAGTCCGGGACAGGGGGTGTACATTCAGTACTTC. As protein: CATSPGQGVYIQYF.